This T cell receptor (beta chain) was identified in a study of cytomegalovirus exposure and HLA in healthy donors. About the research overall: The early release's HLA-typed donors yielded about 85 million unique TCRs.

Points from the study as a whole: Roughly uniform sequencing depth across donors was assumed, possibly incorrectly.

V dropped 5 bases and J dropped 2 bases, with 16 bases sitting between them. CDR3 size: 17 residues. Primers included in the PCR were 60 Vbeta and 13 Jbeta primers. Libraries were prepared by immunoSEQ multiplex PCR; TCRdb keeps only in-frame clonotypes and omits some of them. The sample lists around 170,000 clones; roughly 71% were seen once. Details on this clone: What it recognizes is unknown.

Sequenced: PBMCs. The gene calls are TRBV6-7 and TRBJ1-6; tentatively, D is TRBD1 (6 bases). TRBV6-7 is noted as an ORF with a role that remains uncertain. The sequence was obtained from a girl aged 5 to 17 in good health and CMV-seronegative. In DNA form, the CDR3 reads TGTGCCAGCAGTCGACCTACACAGGGCCCCTATAATTCACCCCTCCACTTT. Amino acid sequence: CASSRPTQGPYNSPLHF.